This TCR beta chain came from a study of blood T cell repertoires in COVID-19. Overall study: Samples of COVID-19 (acute and convalescent) were obtained from the United States, Italy and Spain. In each case, the material was cDNA or gDNA derived from T cells, B-cell-depleted T cells, or PBMCs.

Trimming took off 4 bases at V and 0 bases at J, with 7 bases between the two ends. This CDR3 region has 14 residues. In germline, CDR1 is MRHNA, CDR2 SNTAGT. Sequenced by immunoSEQ multiplex PCR; TCRdb stores in-frame clones only, minus some. Of about 210,000 clones listed, about 90% are singletons. The clonotype comes from a man between 25 and 39 years old with acute or convalescent COVID-19. Sequencing was performed on peripheral blood. The gene calls are TRBV6-4 and TRBJ2-1; no reliable D call. CDR3 region: CASSASASYNEQFF. CDR3 nucleotide sequence: TGTGCCAGCAGTGCGAGCGCCTCCTACAATGAGCAGTTCTTC.